This T cell receptor beta chain was sequenced for a study of radiation and T cells in renal cell carcinoma. Study-wide findings and caveats: In blood, top tumor clones expanded by 2 weeks, shrinking by 4.

A word on this clone: The antigen is unknown. At one end the junction does not follow the germline gene, possibly because of a read error.

CDR1 is SSHAT and CDR2 is FNYEAQ in the germline V gene (reference sequence). This CDR3 region has 15 residues. Libraries were prepared by immunoSEQ multiplex PCR; TCRdb keeps only in-frame clonotypes and omits some of them. The table shows about 74,000 clones, with 70% to 90% occurring only once. Time point in this sample: blood 4 weeks post-SBRT, at nephrectomy. Treatment meaning: 15 Gy SBRT to primary tumor, nephrectomy 4 weeks later. The genes are TRBV7-7 and TRBJ2-7; either TRBD1 or TRBD2 may supply D (5 bases each). The specimen was blood, collected from a patient whose treatment included radiotherapy and nephrectomy. This receptor was obtained from a woman in her 70s with renal cell carcinoma. The CDR3: CASSWDVIRAGEQYF. As DNA, the CDR3 is TGTGCTAGCAGCTGGGACGTCATCAGGGCTGGCGAGCAGTACTTC.